The rows below give T cell receptor beta chains drawn from one sample of a study of PD-1 blockade in classical Hodgkin lymphoma. Sequencing was performed with immunoSEQ multiplex PCR; in TCRdb, only in-frame clones are kept and a portion is missing. The table has 25,000 to 30,000 clones, approximately 82% seen once. Material: peripheral blood mononuclear cells (PBMCs), obtained before the second cycle of nivolumab. The receptors stem from a human donor with classical Hodgkin lymphoma. Each CDR3 is given with its conserved first and last residue. Each record gives: clone size, J gene, D gene, V gene, CDR3 DNA, CDR3 protein. D genes are given only for firm matches. Only some rows state a clone size, as once, few, many or a class for expanded clones.

clone_size: -
j_call: TRBJ2-5
d_call: -
v_call: TRBV19
cdr3_nt: TGTGCCAGCGCCGATTGGGCTGGGGAGACCCAGTACTTC
cdr3_aa: CASADWAGETQYF

clone_size: -
j_call: TRBJ2-5
d_call: TRBD1
v_call: TRBV19
cdr3_nt: TGTGCCAGTAGTATCAACAGGGGGGAGACCCAGTACTTC
cdr3_aa: CASSINRGETQYF

clone_size: -
j_call: TRBJ1-2
d_call: -
v_call: TRBV12-1
cdr3_nt: TGTGCCAGCAGCTTTGCGGGGCCAGGGCTGTTCTATGGCTACACCTTC
cdr3_aa: CASSFAGPGLFYGYTF

clone_size: -
j_call: TRBJ1-2
d_call: -
v_call: TRBV2
cdr3_nt: TGTGCCAGCAGTGAAAACTGGTCGACTTCCTATGGCTACACCTTC
cdr3_aa: CASSENWSTSYGYTF

clone_size: -
j_call: TRBJ2-2
d_call: TRBD2
v_call: TRBV9
cdr3_nt: TGTGCCAGCAGCGTGAGGCCTAGCGGGGGGGCCGATAGCACCGGGGAGCTGTTTTTT
cdr3_aa: CASSVRPSGGADSTGELFF

clone_size: -
j_call: TRBJ1-2
d_call: -
v_call: TRBV25-1
cdr3_nt: TGTGCCAGCAGTGCAGGGTATGGCTACACCTTC
cdr3_aa: CASSAGYGYTF

clone_size: -
j_call: TRBJ1-2
d_call: -
v_call: TRBV10-2
cdr3_nt: TGCGCCAGCAGCCTCGGACCATTGAGCGGCTACACCTTC
cdr3_aa: CASSLGPLSGYTF

clone_size: few
j_call: TRBJ2-2
d_call: TRBD2
v_call: TRBV5-4
cdr3_nt: TGTGCCAGCAGCTTTGGACTAGCGGGAGTCGGGGAGCTGTTTTTT
cdr3_aa: CASSFGLAGVGELFF

clone_size: few
j_call: TRBJ1-1
d_call: -
v_call: TRBV6-5
cdr3_nt: TGTGCCAGCAGTTATACCGACAGGAACACTGAAGCTTTCTTT
cdr3_aa: CASSYTDRNTEAFF

clone_size: few
j_call: TRBJ2-7
d_call: -
v_call: TRBV7-2
cdr3_nt: TGTGCCAGCAGCCAACCAGTGAGGGACCGGGAGCAGTACTTC
cdr3_aa: CASSQPVRDREQYF

clone_size: -
j_call: TRBJ1-5
d_call: -
v_call: TRBV28
cdr3_nt: TGTGCCAGCACCCCCGCGGGGGGATCTAGCAATCAGCCCCAGCATTTT
cdr3_aa: CASTPAGGSSNQPQHF

clone_size: -
j_call: TRBJ1-5
d_call: -
v_call: TRBV6-6
cdr3_nt: TGTGCCAGCAGTTATAACCTAGGACAGCCCCAGCATTTT
cdr3_aa: CASSYNLGQPQHF

clone_size: -
j_call: TRBJ2-1
d_call: TRBD2
v_call: TRBV7-2
cdr3_nt: TGTGCCAGCAGCTTAATGCGACGGGGGGGCGGTGAGCAGTTCTTC
cdr3_aa: CASSLMRRGGGEQFF

clone_size: -
j_call: TRBJ2-7
d_call: TRBD2
v_call: TRBV7-2
cdr3_nt: TGTGCCAGCAGCTCCACGCTAGCGGGTTCTCAGCAGTACTTC
cdr3_aa: CASSSTLAGSQQYF

clone_size: -
j_call: TRBJ2-1
d_call: TRBD2
v_call: TRBV7-8
cdr3_nt: TGTGCCAGCAGCTTTGACCGTCCGGGACTAGCTAATGAGCAGTTCTTC
cdr3_aa: CASSFDRPGLANEQFF

clone_size: -
j_call: TRBJ2-2
d_call: TRBD1
v_call: TRBV7-6
cdr3_nt: TGTGCCAGCAGGCATACCGACAGGGGGCGCACCGGGGAGCTGTTTTTT
cdr3_aa: CASRHTDRGRTGELFF

clone_size: -
j_call: TRBJ1-4
d_call: TRBD1
v_call: TRBV9
cdr3_nt: TGTGCCAGCAGCGAGGACAGGGTGGGAACTAATGAAAAACTGTTTTTT
cdr3_aa: CASSEDRVGTNEKLFF

clone_size: -
j_call: TRBJ1-2
d_call: TRBD1
v_call: TRBV7-2
cdr3_nt: TGTGCCAGCAGCTTGGGAGACAGGGGGTTAGAAGACGATGGCTACACCTTC
cdr3_aa: CASSLGDRGLEDDGYTF

clone_size: once
j_call: TRBJ1-1
d_call: TRBD1
v_call: TRBV7-2
cdr3_nt: TGTGCCAGCAGCTTAGGGACAGGGAACACTGAAGCTTTCTTT
cdr3_aa: CASSLGTGNTEAFF

clone_size: -
j_call: TRBJ2-3
d_call: TRBD2
v_call: TRBV14
cdr3_nt: TGTGCCAGCAGCCAAAGACTAGCGGGAGGGCCGGGAGATACGCAGTATTTT
cdr3_aa: CASSQRLAGGPGDTQYF

clone_size: -
j_call: TRBJ1-6
d_call: -
v_call: TRBV9
cdr3_nt: TGTGCCAGCAGCTTTCGACAGGACCCAAATTCACCCCTCCACTTT
cdr3_aa: CASSFRQDPNSPLHF

clone_size: -
j_call: TRBJ2-1
d_call: TRBD1
v_call: TRBV6-6
cdr3_nt: TGTGCCAGCAGAGAGACAGGGGGGCGGAATGAGCAGTTCTTC
cdr3_aa: CASRETGGRNEQFF

clone_size: -
j_call: TRBJ2-7
d_call: -
v_call: TRBV28
cdr3_nt: TGTGCCAGCAGTTGGAACTTCGGGACCCGGTCCTACGAGCAGTACTTC
cdr3_aa: CASSWNFGTRSYEQYF

clone_size: -
j_call: TRBJ1-3
d_call: -
v_call: TRBV11-2
cdr3_nt: TGTGCCAGCAGCAGTTCCACGCAGCTCAGCCGGACCTCTGGAAACACCATATATTTT
cdr3_aa: CASSSSTQLSRTSGNTIYF

clone_size: -
j_call: TRBJ2-7
d_call: TRBD1
v_call: TRBV7-9
cdr3_nt: TGTGCCAGCAGCATGGGGACAGGCCCTTCCTTCTACGAGCAGTACTTC
cdr3_aa: CASSMGTGPSFYEQYF

clone_size: -
j_call: TRBJ2-1
d_call: -
v_call: TRBV7-6
cdr3_nt: TGTGCCAGCGGACGGGACGCGGATTACAATGAGCAGTTCTTC
cdr3_aa: CASGRDADYNEQFF

clone_size: few
j_call: TRBJ1-2
d_call: -
v_call: TRBV9
cdr3_nt: TGTGCCAGCAGCCAGAGGGGGAACTATGGCTACACCTTC
cdr3_aa: CASSQRGNYGYTF

clone_size: -
j_call: TRBJ2-2
d_call: -
v_call: TRBV28
cdr3_nt: TGTGCCAGCAGTTTGATCGGGGAGCTGTTTTTT
cdr3_aa: CASSLIGELFF

clone_size: -
j_call: TRBJ2-1
d_call: TRBD2
v_call: TRBV4-2
cdr3_nt: TGTGCCAGCAGCCAGGGTAGCGGGGGGGACAATGAGCAGTTCTTC
cdr3_aa: CASSQGSGGDNEQFF

clone_size: -
j_call: TRBJ2-7
d_call: -
v_call: TRBV6-7
cdr3_nt: TGTGCCAGCAGCTACTCCTTTGAGCCCCTCTCCTACGAGCAGTACTTC
cdr3_aa: CASSYSFEPLSYEQYF

clone_size: -
j_call: TRBJ2-1
d_call: -
v_call: TRBV6-5
cdr3_nt: TGTGCCAGCAGTCAAACAGGAGGTGAGCAGTTCTTC
cdr3_aa: CASSQTGGEQFF

clone_size: -
j_call: TRBJ1-1
d_call: -
v_call: TRBV2
cdr3_nt: TGTGCCAGCAGTGGGGATGGACGGTACACTGAAGCTTTCTTT
cdr3_aa: CASSGDGRYTEAFF

clone_size: -
j_call: TRBJ1-2
d_call: TRBD1
v_call: TRBV2
cdr3_nt: TGTGCCAGCAGTGAAAGGGGGCGGAACTATGGCTACACCTTC
cdr3_aa: CASSERGRNYGYTF

clone_size: -
j_call: TRBJ2-5
d_call: -
v_call: TRBV15
cdr3_nt: TGTGCCACCAGCTCAGCGTATCCCGAAGAGACCCAGTACTTC
cdr3_aa: CATSSAYPEETQYF

clone_size: -
j_call: TRBJ2-7
d_call: TRBD1
v_call: TRBV7-9
cdr3_nt: TGTGCCAGCAGCTTAGTGGGACAGGGAGGGTACGAGCAGTACTTC
cdr3_aa: CASSLVGQGGYEQYF

clone_size: -
j_call: TRBJ1-1
d_call: -
v_call: TRBV14
cdr3_nt: TGTGCCAGCAGCCTTCTACAGGGTAGGGGGGACACTGAAGCTTTCTTT
cdr3_aa: CASSLLQGRGDTEAFF

clone_size: -
j_call: TRBJ1-2
d_call: -
v_call: TRBV6-5
cdr3_nt: TGTGCCAGCAGTTACTCATTAGCAGGCCGCGGCTACACCTTC
cdr3_aa: CASSYSLAGRGYTF

clone_size: -
j_call: TRBJ2-7
d_call: -
v_call: TRBV6-1
cdr3_nt: TGTGCCAGCAGTGCGCATCGTCCCCGGACTCCCCCCTACGAGCAGTACTTC
cdr3_aa: CASSAHRPRTPPYEQYF